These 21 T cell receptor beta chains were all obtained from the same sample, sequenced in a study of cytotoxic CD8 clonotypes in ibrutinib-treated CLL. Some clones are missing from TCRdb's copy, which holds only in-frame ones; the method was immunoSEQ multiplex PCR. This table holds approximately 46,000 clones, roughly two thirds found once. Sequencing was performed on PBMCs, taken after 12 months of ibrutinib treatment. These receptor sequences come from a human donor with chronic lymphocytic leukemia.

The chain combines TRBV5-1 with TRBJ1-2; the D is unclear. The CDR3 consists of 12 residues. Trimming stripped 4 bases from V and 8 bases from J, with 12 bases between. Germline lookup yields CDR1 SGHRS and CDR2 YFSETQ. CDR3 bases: TGCGCCAGCAGCCCCAATGGGGAAGGCTACACCTTC. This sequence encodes CASSPNGEGYTF.

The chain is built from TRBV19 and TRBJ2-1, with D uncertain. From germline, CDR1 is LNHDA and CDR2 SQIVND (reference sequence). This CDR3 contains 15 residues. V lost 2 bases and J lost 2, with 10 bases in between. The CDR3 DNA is TGTGCCAGTAGTATAATGGCGGCTACCTACAATGAGCAGTTCTTC. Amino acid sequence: CASSIMAATYNEQFF.

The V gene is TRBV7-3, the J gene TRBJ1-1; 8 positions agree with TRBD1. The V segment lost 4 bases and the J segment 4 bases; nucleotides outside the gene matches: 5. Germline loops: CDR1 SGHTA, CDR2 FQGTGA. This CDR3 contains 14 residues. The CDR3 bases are TGTGCCAGCAGCTCAGGGGGCGGGTCCACTGAAGCTTTCTTT. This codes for CASSSGGGSTEAFF.

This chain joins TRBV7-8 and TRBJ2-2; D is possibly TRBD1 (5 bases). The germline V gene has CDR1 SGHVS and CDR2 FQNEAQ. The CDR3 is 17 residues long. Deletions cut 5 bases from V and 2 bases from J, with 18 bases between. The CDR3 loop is CASSHKTVGINTGELFF. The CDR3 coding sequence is TGTGCCAGCAGCCATAAGACAGTAGGCATTAACACCGGGGAGCTGTTTTTT.

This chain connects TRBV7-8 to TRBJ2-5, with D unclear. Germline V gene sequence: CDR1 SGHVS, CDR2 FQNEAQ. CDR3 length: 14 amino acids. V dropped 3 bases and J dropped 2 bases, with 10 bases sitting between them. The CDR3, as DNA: TGTGCCAGCAGCTTTATCGGCAGTCAAGAGACCCAGTACTTC. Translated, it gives CASSFIGSQETQYF.

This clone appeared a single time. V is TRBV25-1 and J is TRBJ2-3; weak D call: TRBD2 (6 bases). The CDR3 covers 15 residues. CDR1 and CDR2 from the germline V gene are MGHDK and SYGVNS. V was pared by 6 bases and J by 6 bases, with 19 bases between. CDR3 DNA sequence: TGTGCCAGCAGACCAGACCGGGGGATATTTGATACGCAGTATTTT. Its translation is CASRPDRGIFDTQYF.

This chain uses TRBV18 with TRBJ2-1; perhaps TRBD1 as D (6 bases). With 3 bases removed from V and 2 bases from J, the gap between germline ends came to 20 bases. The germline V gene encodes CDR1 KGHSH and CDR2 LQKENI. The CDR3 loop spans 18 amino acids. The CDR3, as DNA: TGTGCCAGCTCACCTCCTCTAGGGGTACAGGGAGCCTACAATGAGCAGTTCTTC. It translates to CASSPPLGVQGAYNEQFF. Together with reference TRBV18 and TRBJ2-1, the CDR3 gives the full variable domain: NAGVMQNPRHLVRRRGQEARLRCSPMKGHSHVYWYRQLPEEGLKFMVYLQKENIIDESGMPKERFSAEFPKEGPSILRIQQVVRGDSAAYFCASSPPLGVQGAYNEQFFGPGTRLTVL.

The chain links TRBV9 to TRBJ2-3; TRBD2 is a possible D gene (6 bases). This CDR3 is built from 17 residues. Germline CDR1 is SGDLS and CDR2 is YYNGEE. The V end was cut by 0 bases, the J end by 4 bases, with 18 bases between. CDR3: CASSVVGGGSGSDTQYF. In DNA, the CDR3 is TGTGCCAGCAGCGTAGTCGGTGGTGGTAGCGGATCAGATACGCAGTATTTT. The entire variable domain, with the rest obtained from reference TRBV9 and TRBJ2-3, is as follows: DSGVTQTPKHLITATGQRVTLRCSPRSGDLSVYWYQQSLDQGLQFLIQYYNGEERAKGNILERFSAQQFPDLHSELNLSSLELGDSALYFCASSVVGGGSGSDTQYFGPGTRLTVL.

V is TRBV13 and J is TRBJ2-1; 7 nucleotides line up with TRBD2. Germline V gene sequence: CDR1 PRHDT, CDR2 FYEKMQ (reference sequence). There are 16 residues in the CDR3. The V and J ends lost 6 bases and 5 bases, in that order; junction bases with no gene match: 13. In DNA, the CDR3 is TGTGCCAGCAGTCCCGGGCTAGCGGCAAGTGACAATGAGCAGTTCTTC. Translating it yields CASSPGLAASDNEQFF.

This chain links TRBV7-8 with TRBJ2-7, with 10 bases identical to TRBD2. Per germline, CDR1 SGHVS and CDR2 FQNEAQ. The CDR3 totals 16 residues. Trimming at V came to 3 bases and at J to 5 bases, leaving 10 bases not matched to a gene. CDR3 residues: CASSLDTSGILNEQYF. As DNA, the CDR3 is TGTGCCAGCAGCTTGGACACTAGCGGGATTCTCAACGAGCAGTACTTC.

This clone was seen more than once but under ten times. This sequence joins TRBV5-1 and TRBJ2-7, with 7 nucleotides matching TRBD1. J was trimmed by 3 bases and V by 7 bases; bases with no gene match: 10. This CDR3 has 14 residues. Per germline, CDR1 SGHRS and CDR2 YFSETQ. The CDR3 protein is CASRKTGNGYEQYF. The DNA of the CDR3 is TGCGCCAGCCGTAAGACAGGGAACGGCTACGAGCAGTACTTC.

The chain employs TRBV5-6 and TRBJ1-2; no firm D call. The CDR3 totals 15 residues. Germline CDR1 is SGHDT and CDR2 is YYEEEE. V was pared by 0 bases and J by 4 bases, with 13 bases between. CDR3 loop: CASSLGAWGGYGYTF. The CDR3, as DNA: TGTGCCAGCAGCTTGGGGGCCTGGGGTGGCTATGGCTACACCTTC.

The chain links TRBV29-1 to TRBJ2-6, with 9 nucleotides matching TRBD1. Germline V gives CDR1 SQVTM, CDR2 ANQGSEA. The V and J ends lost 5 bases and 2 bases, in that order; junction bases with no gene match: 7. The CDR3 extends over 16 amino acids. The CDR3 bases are TGCAGCGTTTCGGGACAGGGAACCCCTGGGGCCAACGTCCTGACTTTC. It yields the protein CSVSGQGTPGANVLTF.

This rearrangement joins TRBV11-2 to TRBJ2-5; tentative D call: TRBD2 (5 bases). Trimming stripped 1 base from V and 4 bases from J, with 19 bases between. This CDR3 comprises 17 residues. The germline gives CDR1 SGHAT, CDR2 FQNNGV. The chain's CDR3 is CASSLVAGRIGGETQYF. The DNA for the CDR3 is TGTGCCAGCAGCTTAGTGGCAGGAAGGATAGGAGGAGAGACCCAGTACTTC.

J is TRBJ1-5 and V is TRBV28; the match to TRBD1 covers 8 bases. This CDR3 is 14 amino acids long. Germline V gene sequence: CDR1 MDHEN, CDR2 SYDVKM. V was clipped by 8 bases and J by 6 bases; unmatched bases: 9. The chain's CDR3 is CASDGQGRGQPQHF. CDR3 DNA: TGTGCCAGCGACGGACAGGGTCGTGGTCAGCCCCAGCATTTT. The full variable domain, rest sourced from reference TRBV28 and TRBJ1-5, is DVKVTQSSRYLVKRTGEKVFLECVQDMDHENMFWYRQDPGLGLRLIYFSYDVKMKEKGDIPEGYSVSREKKERFSLILESASTNQTSMYLCASDGQGRGQPQHFGDGTRLSIL.

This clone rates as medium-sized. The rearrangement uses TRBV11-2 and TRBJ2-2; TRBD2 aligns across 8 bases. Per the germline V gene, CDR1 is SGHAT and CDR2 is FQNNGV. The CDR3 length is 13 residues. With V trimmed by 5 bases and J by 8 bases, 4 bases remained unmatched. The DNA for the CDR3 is TGTGCCAGCAGCCCCTTAGCGGGAGGGGAGCTGTTTTTT. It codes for CASSPLAGGELFF.

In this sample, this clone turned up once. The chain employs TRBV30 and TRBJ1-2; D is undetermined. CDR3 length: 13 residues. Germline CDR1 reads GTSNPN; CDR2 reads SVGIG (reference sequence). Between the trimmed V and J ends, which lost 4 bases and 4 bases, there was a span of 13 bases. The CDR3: CAWNVLGPYGYTF. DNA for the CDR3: TGTGCCTGGAACGTTCTAGGGCCCTATGGCTACACCTTC.

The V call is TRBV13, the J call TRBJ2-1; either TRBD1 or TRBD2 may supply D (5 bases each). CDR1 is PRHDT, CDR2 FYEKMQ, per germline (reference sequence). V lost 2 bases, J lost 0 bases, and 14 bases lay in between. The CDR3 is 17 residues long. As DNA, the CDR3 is TGTGCCAGCAGCTTAAAGCCTGGGACGGGCTCCTACAATGAGCAGTTCTTC. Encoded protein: CASSLKPGTGSYNEQFF.

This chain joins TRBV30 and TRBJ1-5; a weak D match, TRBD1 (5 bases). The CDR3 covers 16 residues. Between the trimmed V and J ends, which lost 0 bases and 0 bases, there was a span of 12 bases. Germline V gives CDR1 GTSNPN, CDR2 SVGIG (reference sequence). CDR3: CAWSVEGFYSNQPQHF. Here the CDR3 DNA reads TGTGCCTGGAGTGTAGAGGGGTTCTATAGCAATCAGCCCCAGCATTTT.

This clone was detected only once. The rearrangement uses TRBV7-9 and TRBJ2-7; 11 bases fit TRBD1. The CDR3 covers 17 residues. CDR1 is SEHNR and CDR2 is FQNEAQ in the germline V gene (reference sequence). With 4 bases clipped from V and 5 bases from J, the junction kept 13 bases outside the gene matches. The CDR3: CASSSRAGTGGMHEQYF. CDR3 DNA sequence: TGTGCCAGCAGCTCCAGGGCCGGGACAGGGGGGATGCACGAGCAGTACTTC.

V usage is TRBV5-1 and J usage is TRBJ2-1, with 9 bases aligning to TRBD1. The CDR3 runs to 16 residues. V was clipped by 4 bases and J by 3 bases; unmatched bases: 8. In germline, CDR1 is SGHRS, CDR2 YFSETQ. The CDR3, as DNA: TGCGCCAGCAGCCACCGGGACAGGGCGTTCTACAATGAGCAGTTCTTC. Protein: CASSHRDRAFYNEQFF.